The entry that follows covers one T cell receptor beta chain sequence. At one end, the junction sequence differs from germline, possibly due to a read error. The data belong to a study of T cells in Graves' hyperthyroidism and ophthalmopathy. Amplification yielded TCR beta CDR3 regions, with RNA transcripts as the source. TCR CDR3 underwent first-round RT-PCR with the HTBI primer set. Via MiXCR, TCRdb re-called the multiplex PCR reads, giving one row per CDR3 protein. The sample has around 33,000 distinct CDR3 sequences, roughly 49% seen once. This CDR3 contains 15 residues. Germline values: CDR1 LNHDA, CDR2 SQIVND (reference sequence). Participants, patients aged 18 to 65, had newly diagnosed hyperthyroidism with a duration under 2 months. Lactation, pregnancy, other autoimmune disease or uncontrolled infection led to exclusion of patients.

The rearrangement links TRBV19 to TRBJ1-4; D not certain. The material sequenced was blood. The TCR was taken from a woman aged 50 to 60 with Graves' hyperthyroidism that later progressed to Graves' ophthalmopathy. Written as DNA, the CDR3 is TGTGCCAGTAAATCCGATATAGGCAGCAATGGAAAACTGTTTTTT. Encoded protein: CASKSDIGSNGKLFF.